This TCR beta chain was sequenced during a study of cytomegalovirus exposure and HLA in healthy donors. Study-level points and caveats: The HLA-A and HLA-B alleles of most subjects were reportedly predicted accurately from TCR beta sequences. Presence/absence analyses rested on an assumption that sequencing depth was roughly uniform across donors.

Amplification used 60 Vbeta primers and 13 Jbeta primers. The data were produced by immunoSEQ multiplex PCR, yet TCRdb's version contains in-frame clones alone and is incomplete. The sample lists fewer than 100,000 clones, around 81% occurring once. Trimming removed 1 base at V and 1 base at J, with 5 bases between. The CDR3 spans 14 residues. Germline loops: CDR1 LGHNA, CDR2 YSLEER. As to this clone: The antigen is undetermined.

The sequenced material came from PBMCs. This chain joins TRBV4-3 and TRBJ1-5; D unclear. This sequence originates from a male donor in good health and CMV-seronegative. DNA for the CDR3: TGCGCCAGCAGCCAAGTTGGCAGCAATCAGCCCCAGCATTTT. It yields the protein CASSQVGSNQPQHF.